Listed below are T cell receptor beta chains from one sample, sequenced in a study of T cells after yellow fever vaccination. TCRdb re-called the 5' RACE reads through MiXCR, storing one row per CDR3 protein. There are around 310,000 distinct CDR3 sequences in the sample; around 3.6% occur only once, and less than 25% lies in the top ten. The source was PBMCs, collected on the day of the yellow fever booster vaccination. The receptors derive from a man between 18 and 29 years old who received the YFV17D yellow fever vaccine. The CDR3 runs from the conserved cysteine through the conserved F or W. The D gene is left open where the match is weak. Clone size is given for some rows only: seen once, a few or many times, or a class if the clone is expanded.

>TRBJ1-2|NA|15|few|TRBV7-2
CASSLGYGANYGYTF
TGTGCCAGCAGTCTAGGGTACGGAGCTAACTATGGCTACACCTTC
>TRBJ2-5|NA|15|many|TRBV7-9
CASILGGNSWGTQYF
TGTGCCAGCATCCTCGGGGGCAATTCTTGGGGGACCCAGTACTTC
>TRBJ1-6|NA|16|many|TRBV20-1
CSARDWQTSYNSPLHF
TGCAGTGCTAGAGATTGGCAGACCTCCTATAATTCACCCCTCCACTTT
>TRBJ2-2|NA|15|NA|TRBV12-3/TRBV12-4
CASSLGGSVSGELFF
TGTGCCAGCAGTCTAGGGGGATCCGTTAGCGGGGAGCTGTTTTTT
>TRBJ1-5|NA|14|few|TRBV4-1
CASSQDEGYQPQHF
TGCGCCAGCAGCCAAGATGAGGGGTATCAGCCCCAGCATTTT
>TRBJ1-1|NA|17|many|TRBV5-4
CASSLPGDGDLNTEAFF
TGTGCCAGCAGCTTGCCTGGGGACGGCGACTTGAACACTGAAGCTTTCTTT
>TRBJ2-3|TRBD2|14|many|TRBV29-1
CSVQRGGATDTQYF
TGCAGCGTTCAGCGGGGGGGCGCGACAGATACGCAGTATTTT
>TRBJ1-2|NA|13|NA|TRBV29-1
CSVEVRTEYGYTF
TGCAGCGTTGAAGTTCGGACTGAGTATGGCTACACCTTC
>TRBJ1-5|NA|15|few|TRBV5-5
CASSLRTGSNQPQHF
TGTGCCAGCAGTCTTAGAACAGGGTCCAATCAGCCCCAGCATTTT
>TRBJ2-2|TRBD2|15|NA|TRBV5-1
CASSVSGTNTGELFF
TGCGCCAGCAGCGTTAGCGGGACGAACACCGGGGAGCTGTTTTTT
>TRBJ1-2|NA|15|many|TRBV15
CATSRDYTTNYGYTF
TGTGCCACCAGCAGAGATTATACCACTAACTATGGCTACACCTTC
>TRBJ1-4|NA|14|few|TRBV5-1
CASSKAETGEKLFF
TGCGCCAGCAGCAAGGCCGAGACAGGCGAAAAACTGTTTTTT
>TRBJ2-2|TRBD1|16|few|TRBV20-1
CSARDLRTGNTGELFF
TGCAGTGCTAGAGATCTTAGGACAGGGAACACCGGGGAGCTGTTTTTT
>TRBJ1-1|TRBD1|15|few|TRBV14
CASSQTGGRGTEAFF
TGTGCCAGCAGCCAAACAGGGGGCCGAGGGACTGAAGCTTTCTTT
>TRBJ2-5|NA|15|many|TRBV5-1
CASSNIGPIQETQYF
TGCGCCAGCAGTAACATCGGGCCAATCCAAGAGACCCAGTACTTC
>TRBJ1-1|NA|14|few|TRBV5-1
CASNTGTPNTEAFF
TGCGCCAGCAACACCGGGACACCGAACACTGAAGCTTTCTTT
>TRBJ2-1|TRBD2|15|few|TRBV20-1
CSAINVAGGPDEQFF
TGCAGTGCTATTAACGTGGCGGGGGGGCCAGATGAGCAGTTCTTC
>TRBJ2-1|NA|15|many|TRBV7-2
CASSLLAGSYNEQFF
TGTGCCAGCAGCTTATTGGCAGGCTCCTACAATGAGCAGTTCTTC
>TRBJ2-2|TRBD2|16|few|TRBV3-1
CASRSVAGVNTGELFF
TGTGCCAGCAGGTCGGTCGCGGGGGTGAACACCGGGGAGCTGTTTTTT
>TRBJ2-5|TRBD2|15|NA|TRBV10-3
CAISPLAGTLETLYF
TGTGCCATCAGTCCTCTAGCGGGGACTTTAGAGACCCTGTACTTC
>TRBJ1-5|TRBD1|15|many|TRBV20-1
CSAQQGSYSNQPQHF
TGCAGTGCCCAACAGGGGTCCTATAGCAATCAGCCCCAGCATTTT
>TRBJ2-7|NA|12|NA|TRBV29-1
CSVLIQGVEQYF
TGCAGCGTTTTGATACAGGGCGTGGAGCAGTACTTC
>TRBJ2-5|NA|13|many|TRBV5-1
CASSLTGEETQYF
TGCGCCAGCAGCTTGACCGGGGAAGAGACCCAGTACTTC
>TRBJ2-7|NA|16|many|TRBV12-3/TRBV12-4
CASTSGRALIRYEQYF
TGTGCCAGCACTTCGGGACGGGCCCTCATACGGTACGAGCAGTACTTC
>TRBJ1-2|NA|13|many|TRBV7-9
CASSFGRFYGYTF
TGTGCCAGCAGCTTCGGCCGATTCTATGGCTACACCTTC
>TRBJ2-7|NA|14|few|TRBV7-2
CASSLGGYSYEQYF
TGTGCCAGCAGCTTAGGGGGGTACTCCTACGAGCAGTACTTC
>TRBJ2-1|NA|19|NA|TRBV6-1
CASKGSASVPSFSYNEQFF
TGTGCCAGCAAGGGATCAGCTAGCGTGCCTAGCTTCTCCTACAATGAGCAGTTCTTC
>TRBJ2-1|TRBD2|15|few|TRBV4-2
CASSHPGGIGDEQFF
TGTGCCAGCAGCCACCCGGGGGGGATCGGCGATGAGCAGTTCTTC
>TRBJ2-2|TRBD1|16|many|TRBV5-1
CASSFTGGADTGELFF
TGCGCCAGCAGCTTTACAGGGGGCGCGGACACCGGGGAGCTGTTTTTT
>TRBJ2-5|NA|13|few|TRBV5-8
CASSPIGKETQYF
TGTGCCAGCTCCCCTATCGGGAAAGAGACCCAGTACTTC
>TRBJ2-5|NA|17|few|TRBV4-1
CASSQWGAGLAQETQYF
TGCGCCAGCAGCCAATGGGGGGCAGGTCTCGCGCAAGAGACCCAGTACTTC
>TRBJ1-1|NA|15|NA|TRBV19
CASRASPGVHTEAFF
TGTGCCAGTAGGGCCTCTCCGGGGGTTCACACTGAAGCTTTCTTT
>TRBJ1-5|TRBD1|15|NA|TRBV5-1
CASSWIDRGLRPQHF
TGCGCCAGCAGCTGGATTGACAGGGGACTCCGGCCCCAGCATTTT
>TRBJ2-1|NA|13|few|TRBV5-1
CASREVQGPEQFF
TGCGCCAGCCGAGAGGTACAGGGTCCTGAGCAGTTCTTC
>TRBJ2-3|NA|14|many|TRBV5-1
CASSLGGNTDTQYF
TGCGCCAGCAGCTTAGGAGGCAACACAGATACGCAGTATTTT
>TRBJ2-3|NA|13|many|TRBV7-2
CASSPNQRDTQYF
TGTGCCAGCAGCCCGAACCAACGGGATACGCAGTATTTT
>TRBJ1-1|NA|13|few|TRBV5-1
CASKDGWNTEAFF
TGCGCCAGCAAGGACGGATGGAACACTGAAGCTTTCTTT
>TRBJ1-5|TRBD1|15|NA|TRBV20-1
CSACQGAGGNQPQHF
TGCAGTGCTTGTCAGGGGGCCGGCGGCAATCAGCCCCAGCATTTT
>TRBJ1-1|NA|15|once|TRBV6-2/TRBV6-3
CASHTFRGKNTEAFF
TGTGCCAGCCATACTTTCAGGGGAAAGAACACTGAAGCTTTCTTT
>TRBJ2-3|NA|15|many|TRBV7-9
CASSLRTGAGDTQYF
TGTGCCAGCAGCTTACGGACGGGGGCTGGAGATACGCAGTATTTT
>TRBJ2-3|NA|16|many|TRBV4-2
CASSRGQPGGTDTQYF
TGTGCCAGCAGCCGTGGACAGCCTGGTGGCACAGATACGCAGTATTTT
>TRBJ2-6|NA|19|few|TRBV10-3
CAISEAGRRTFSGANVLTF
TGTGCCATCAGTGAGGCGGGACGTAGGACTTTTTCTGGGGCCAACGTCCTGACTTTC
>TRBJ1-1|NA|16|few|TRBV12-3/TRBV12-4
CASRESQGLGGTEAFF
TGTGCCAGCAGGGAGTCACAGGGACTTGGTGGCACTGAAGCTTTCTTT
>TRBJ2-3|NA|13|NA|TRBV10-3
CATEAGGTDTQYF
TGTGCCACCGAGGCCGGGGGCACAGATACGCAGTATTTT
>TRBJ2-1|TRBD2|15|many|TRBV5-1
CASSEGTSSYNEQFF
TGCGCCAGCAGTGAAGGGACTAGCTCCTACAATGAGCAGTTCTTC
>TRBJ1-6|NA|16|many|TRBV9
CASSVQEAAGNSPLHF
TGTGCCAGCAGCGTCCAGGAGGCCGCCGGTAATTCACCCCTCCACTTT
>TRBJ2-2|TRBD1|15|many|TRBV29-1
CSVSGQGGNTGELFF
TGCAGCGTTTCTGGACAGGGTGGGAACACCGGGGAGCTGTTTTTT
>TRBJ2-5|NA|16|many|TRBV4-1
CASSHRAPTGQETQYF
TGCGCCAGCAGCCACCGGGCCCCGACAGGCCAAGAGACCCAGTACTTC
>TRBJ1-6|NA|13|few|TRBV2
CASRDLWNSPLHF
TGTGCCAGCAGGGACCTGTGGAATTCACCCCTCCACTTT
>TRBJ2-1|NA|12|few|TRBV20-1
CSASGSYNEQFF
TGCAGTGCTAGCGGATCCTACAATGAGCAGTTCTTC
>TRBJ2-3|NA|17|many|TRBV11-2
CASSLDLGGALTDTQYF
TGTGCCAGCAGCTTAGATCTGGGGGGGGCCCTCACAGATACGCAGTATTTT
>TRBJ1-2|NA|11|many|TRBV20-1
CSASAIYGYTF
TGCAGTGCCTCCGCCATCTATGGCTACACCTTC
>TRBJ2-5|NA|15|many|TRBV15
CATSRDLVSQETQYF
TGTGCCACCAGCAGAGATCTGGTTTCTCAAGAGACCCAGTACTTC
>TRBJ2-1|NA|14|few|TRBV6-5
CASSYSRLYNEQFF
TGTGCCAGCAGTTACTCGAGACTTTACAATGAGCAGTTCTTC
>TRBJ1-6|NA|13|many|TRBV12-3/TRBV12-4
CASSQRQSSPLHF
TGTGCCAGCAGTCAGCGACAGAGTTCACCCCTCCACTTT
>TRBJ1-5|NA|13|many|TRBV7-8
CASSLAGTQPQHF
TGTGCCAGCAGCTTAGCAGGCACCCAGCCCCAGCATTTT
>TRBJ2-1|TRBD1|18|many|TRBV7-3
CASSLGEQGPASYNEQFF
TGTGCCAGCAGCTTAGGGGAACAGGGGCCTGCCTCCTACAATGAGCAGTTCTTC
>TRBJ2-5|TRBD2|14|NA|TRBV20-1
CSAITAGGEETQYF
TGCAGTGCTATTACGGCGGGGGGGGAAGAGACCCAGTACTTC
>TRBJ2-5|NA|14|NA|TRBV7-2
CASSFGQPQETQYF
TGTGCCAGCAGCTTCGGGCAGCCACAAGAGACCCAGTACTTC